The rows below give T cell receptor beta chains drawn from one sample of a study of T cells after yellow fever vaccination. Each CDR3 protein is one row after TCRdb ran MiXCR on the 5' RACE reads. The data hold 350,000 to 550,000 distinct CDR3 sequences, with about 19% observed a single time. The input for sequencing was PBMCs, taken before the yellow fever booster vaccination. Every receptor here comes from a man aged 18 to 29 who received the YFV17D yellow fever vaccine. The CDR3 runs from the conserved cysteine through the conserved F or W. Each record gives: J gene, D gene, V gene, clone size, CDR3 protein, CDR3 DNA. A D gene is named only where the DNA matches it firmly. Size is stated for part of the rows, as once, few or many counts, or as a class when the clone is expanded.

>TRBJ1-5|.|TRBV6-6|few
CASSRIAQPQHF
TGTGCCAGCAGTCGAATTGCACAGCCCCAGCATTTT
>TRBJ2-3|TRBD2|TRBV5-6|.
CASSLVLAGAQDTQYF
TGTGCCAGCAGCTTGGTTCTAGCGGGGGCCCAAGATACGCAGTATTTT
>TRBJ2-1|.|TRBV4-3|.
CASSQGPGDVYNEQFF
TGCGCCAGCAGCCAGGGCCCGGGGGACGTGTACAATGAGCAGTTCTTC
>TRBJ2-7|TRBD1|TRBV7-6|few
CASSLRGDRASYEQYF
TGTGCCAGCAGCCTACGAGGGGACAGGGCGTCCTACGAGCAGTACTTC
>TRBJ2-3|.|TRBV28|many
CASSSEDTQYF
TGTGCCAGCAGTTCCGAGGATACGCAGTATTTT
>TRBJ1-1|.|TRBV7-9|.
CASSFPRAFF
TGTGCCAGCAGCTTCCCCCGGGCTTTCTTT
>TRBJ1-2|.|TRBV20-1|few
CSAGQPYYGYTF
TGCAGCGCGGGGCAGCCTTACTATGGCTACACCTTC
>TRBJ2-5|.|TRBV6-5|.
CASSDPPPRTDETQYF
TGTGCCAGCAGCGATCCCCCACCGAGGACAGACGAGACCCAGTACTTC
>TRBJ2-2|TRBD2|TRBV7-3|.
CASSFGGMAGELFF
TGTGCCAGCAGCTTCGGGGGGATGGCCGGGGAGCTGTTTTTT
>TRBJ2-1|TRBD2|TRBV6-4|.
CASSVESGGYNEQFF
TGTGCCAGCAGCGTGGAGAGCGGGGGGTACAATGAGCAGTTCTTC
>TRBJ1-5|.|TRBV7-2|few
CASSPVGTVNQPQHF
TGTGCCAGCAGCCCGGTCGGAACAGTGAATCAGCCCCAGCATTTT
>TRBJ1-1|.|TRBV3-1|.
CASSQEQGRGTEAFF
TGTGCCAGCAGCCAAGAGCAGGGGAGGGGCACTGAAGCTTTCTTT
>TRBJ2-7|TRBD1|TRBV11-2|.
CASSGGTGAYEQYF
TGTGCCAGCAGCGGTGGGACAGGGGCCTACGAGCAGTACTTC
>TRBJ1-5|.|TRBV6-2/TRBV6-3|many
CASSYDSNQPQHF
TGTGCCAGCAGTTACGACAGCAATCAGCCCCAGCATTTT
>TRBJ2-1|TRBD2|TRBV28|.
CASISLSGGNNEQFF
TGTGCCAGCATTTCACTGAGCGGGGGGAACAATGAGCAGTTCTTC
>TRBJ2-5|.|TRBV7-9|.
CASSNSNQETQYF
TGTGCCAGCAGCAACTCGAACCAAGAGACCCAGTACTTC
>TRBJ1-2|.|TRBV24-1|few
CATSDSGAAANYGYTF
TGTGCCACCAGTGATTCGGGGGCCGCGGCTAACTATGGCTACACCTTC
>TRBJ2-2|TRBD2|TRBV5-1|.
CASSSEGLANTGELFF
TGCGCCAGCAGCTCGGAGGGACTAGCGAACACCGGGGAGCTGTTTTTT
>TRBJ1-6|TRBD1|TRBV5-1|few
CASSSAGAGGASNSPLHF
TGCGCCAGCAGCTCCGCGGGTGCAGGGGGCGCTTCTAATTCACCCCTCCACTTT
>TRBJ2-6|.|TRBV6-6|many
CATHGGANVLTF
TGTGCCACTCACGGGGGGGCCAACGTCCTGACTTTC
>TRBJ1-4|TRBD1|TRBV12-3/TRBV12-4|.
CASSLWDRSEKLFF
TGTGCCAGCAGTTTATGGGACAGGAGCGAAAAACTGTTTTTT
>TRBJ1-1|.|TRBV7-2|.
CASSPGQEAFF
TGTGCCAGCAGTCCAGGACAGGAAGCTTTCTTT
>TRBJ1-2|.|TRBV6-2/TRBV6-3|few
CASREQANYGYTF
TGTGCCAGCAGGGAACAGGCTAACTATGGCTACACCTTC
>TRBJ1-1|.|TRBV7-2|.
CASSLNQENTEAFF
TGTGCCAGCAGCTTGAACCAGGAGAACACTGAAGCTTTCTTT
>TRBJ2-1|.|TRBV6-5|.
CASSYLAGWNEQFF
TGTGCCAGCAGTTACTTGGCAGGGTGGAATGAGCAGTTCTTC
>TRBJ2-3|.|TRBV7-2|.
CASSPGTLSTDTQYF
TGTGCCAGCAGCCCCGGGACCCTTAGCACAGATACGCAGTATTTT
>TRBJ2-5|TRBD2|TRBV5-1|few
CASSLDGAGGGETQYF
TGCGCCAGCAGCTTGGACGGAGCGGGGGGTGGAGAGACCCAGTACTTC
>TRBJ2-2|.|TRBV5-1|few
CASSSLGGGGELFF
TGCGCCAGCAGCTCCTTAGGAGGAGGCGGGGAGCTGTTTTTT
>TRBJ2-3|TRBD1|TRBV5-4|.
CASSSAGQGYSDTQYF
TGTGCCAGCAGCTCGGCGGGACAGGGTTATTCCGATACGCAGTATTTT
>TRBJ1-4|.|TRBV7-9|.
CASSPTAVRDNEKLFF
TGTGCCAGCAGCCCCACGGCAGTGCGGGACAATGAAAAACTGTTTTTT
>TRBJ2-3|.|TRBV20-1|.
CSASKPGLTSTDTQYF
TGCAGTGCTAGTAAGCCGGGCCTTACTAGCACAGATACGCAGTATTTT
>TRBJ1-2|.|TRBV20-1|many
CSARTRDNYGYTF
TGCAGTGCTAGGACACGGGACAACTATGGCTACACCTTC
>TRBJ2-3|.|TRBV20-1|few
CSATILSTDTQYF
TGCAGCGCGACTATCCTTAGCACAGATACGCAGTATTTT
>TRBJ2-1|TRBD2|TRBV5-1|.
CASSLDGGGVYNEQFF
TGCGCCAGCAGCTTGGATGGCGGGGGGGTCTACAATGAGCAGTTCTTC
>TRBJ2-5|.|TRBV27|.
CASSLIRGGETQYF
TGTGCCAGCAGTCTAATAAGGGGCGGTGAGACCCAGTACTTC
>TRBJ2-3|TRBD1|TRBV28|few
CASSPHGTGDSDTQYF
TGTGCCAGCAGTCCGCACGGGACAGGGGATTCGGATACGCAGTATTTT
>TRBJ2-5|.|TRBV9|few
CASSVGSSRKETQYF
TGTGCCAGCAGCGTAGGGTCTAGCAGAAAAGAGACCCAGTACTTC